This record covers a single T cell receptor (beta chain). As yet, its antigen is unknown. This record belongs to a study of T cell responses to AZD1222 COVID-19 vaccine. On the study more broadly: Second doses were pooled across both intervals (about 4 or about 12 weeks).

Trimming cost V 0 bases and J 5 bases; bases outside gene matches: 14. Germline V gene sequence: CDR1 SGHRS, CDR2 YFSETQ. The CDR3 length is 19 residues. Overall study findings and caveats: Clonal diversity may have been underestimated, and the donors were mostly white British, with more females than males. Only five or six AZD1222 recipients were seropositive at baseline.

Generated by immunoSEQ multiplex PCR, the TCRdb table keeps only in-frame clones and is missing some. Among 110,000 to 150,000 clones listed, over 90% were seen once. The receptor was derived from an adult in good health. The chain has TRBV5-1 and TRBJ2-5; 12 nucleotides agree with TRBD2. Sequencing was performed on peripheral blood, taken on day 0 of AZD1222 vaccination. The CDR3 sequence: CASSLALAGGPSGGETQYF. In DNA form, the CDR3 reads TGCGCCAGCAGCTTGGCCCTAGCGGGAGGGCCCTCAGGAGGGGAGACCCAGTACTTC. Combining the CDR3 with reference TRBV5-1 and TRBJ2-5 gives the whole variable domain KAGVTQTPRYLIKTRGQQVTLSCSPISGHRSVSWYQQTPGQGLQFLFEYFSETQRNKGNFPGRFSGRQFSNSRSEMNVSTLELGDSALYLCASSLALAGGPSGGETQYFGPGTRLLVL.